These 20 T cell receptor beta chains share one sample of origin, sequenced in a study of T cell changes during pregnancy in multiple sclerosis. TCRdb's copy holds only in-frame clones and misses some; the assay was immunoSEQ multiplex PCR. The profile shows tens of thousands of clones, 80% to 95% of them singletons. Sample: CD4+ T cells from peripheral blood mononuclear cells, taken in the third trimester of pregnancy. Source of these receptors: a female donor with multiple sclerosis, enrolled in a pregnancy study.

V gene TRBV15 combines with J gene TRBJ2-5; no reliable D call. The V and J ends lost 0 bases and 5 bases respectively, with 13 bases between them. From germline, CDR1 is LNHNV and CDR2 YYDKDF (reference sequence). The CDR3 runs 15 residues. CDR3 nucleotide sequence: TGTGCCACCAGCAGAGATCTCCTTGAGTCCGAGACCCAGTACTTC. It translates to CATSRDLLESETQYF.

This chain links TRBV7-9 with TRBJ1-2, with 12 bases fitting TRBD1. The CDR3 consists of 16 residues. CDR1 and CDR2 (germline): SEHNR, FQNEAQ (reference sequence). V lost 5 bases and J lost 4; bases outside the gene matches: 8. This chain's CDR3 is CASSPKGQGAAYGYTF. The CDR3, as DNA: TGTGCCAGCAGCCCGAAGGGACAGGGGGCTGCCTATGGCTACACCTTC.

This sequence joins TRBV5-1 and TRBJ2-1; 15 positions agree with TRBD2. With V trimmed by 1 base and J by 9 bases, 5 bases remained unmatched. Germline CDR1 SGHRS, CDR2 YFSETQ. CDR3 size: 16 residues. The CDR3 bases are TGCGCCAGCAGCTTGCCAGGGACTAGCGGGGGGATTGAGCAGTTCTTC. This encodes CASSLPGTSGGIEQFF.

This clone was counted once. The rearrangement joins TRBV6-1 to TRBJ1-5; D may be TRBD1 (5 bases). This CDR3 has 16 residues. V lost 2 bases, J lost 5 bases, and 16 bases lay in between. Germline assignment: CDR1 MNHNS and CDR2 SASEGT. CDR3 sequence reads: CASSEWGGPRDQPQHF. The CDR3 DNA reads TGTGCCAGCAGTGAATGGGGAGGTCCCAGGGATCAGCCCCAGCATTTT.

The table lists this clone with a few counts. The J gene is TRBJ1-5, the V gene TRBV19; D not certain. Trimming removed 7 bases at V and 0 bases at J, with 13 bases between. The CDR3 totals 15 residues. Per germline, CDR1 LNHDA and CDR2 SQIVND (reference sequence). CDR3 sequence reads: CASTKEPYSNQPQHF. In nucleotides, the CDR3 is TGTGCCAGTACGAAGGAGCCCTATAGCAATCAGCCCCAGCATTTT.

This chain uses TRBV7-9 with TRBJ2-3; 11 bases line up with TRBD1. V dropped 7 bases and J dropped 11; count of bases not matched to a gene: 14. The CDR3 loop spans 15 amino acids. The germline gives CDR1 SEHNR, CDR2 FQNEAQ (reference sequence). The CDR3 reads CASTPPGQGGFGQYF. CDR3 bases: TGTGCCAGCACCCCACCGGGACAGGGGGGTTTTGGGCAGTATTTT.

The gene calls are TRBV7-2 and TRBJ1-6; TRBD1 matches at 7 bases. CDR1 SGHTA and CDR2 FQGNSA come from the germline V gene. The CDR3 covers 19 residues. Trimming at V came to 2 bases and at J to 1 base, leaving 11 bases not matched to a gene. The CDR3 spells CASSLFGRQGASYNSPLHF. CDR3 coding DNA: TGTGCCAGCAGCTTATTTGGGAGACAGGGTGCGTCCTATAATTCACCCCTCCACTTT. The full variable domain, its missing parts supplied by reference TRBV7-2 and TRBJ1-6, is GAGVSQSPSNKVTEKGKDVELRCDPISGHTALYWYRQSLGQGLEFLIYFQGNSAPDKSGLPSDRFSAERTGGSVSTLTIQRTQQEDSAVYLCASSLFGRQGASYNSPLHFGNGTRLTVT.

The chain joins TRBV25-1 to TRBJ2-5, with 14 bases aligning to TRBD2. The CDR3 loop spans 15 amino acids. V gave up 6 bases and J gave up 5 bases; unmatched junction bases: 5. Per germline, CDR1 MGHDK and CDR2 SYGVNS. CDR3 coding DNA: TGTGCCAGCAGCCCGACTAGCGGGGGGGCGGAGACCCAGTACTTC. Encoded protein: CASSPTSGGAETQYF. The whole variable domain, remainder taken from reference TRBV25-1 and TRBJ2-5, is EADIYQTPRYLVIGTGKKITLECSQTMGHDKMYWYQQDPGMELHLIHYSYGVNSTEKGDLSSESTVSRIRTEHFPLTLESARPSHTSQYLCASSPTSGGAETQYFGPGTRLLVL.

The J gene is TRBJ1-6, the V gene TRBV11-2; the D is unclear. The CDR3 runs to 15 residues. Trimming cost V 3 bases and J 6 bases, with 12 bases left between them. Germline V gene sequence: CDR1 SGHAT, CDR2 FQNNGV. The CDR3 sequence is CASSFLDFFNSPLHF. CDR3 nucleotide sequence: TGTGCCAGCAGCTTCCTAGACTTTTTTAATTCACCCCTCCACTTT.

The chain links TRBV19 to TRBJ1-6; D is perhaps TRBD1 (5 bases). CDR1 is LNHDA and CDR2 is SQIVND in the germline V gene (reference sequence). CDR3 length: 15 residues. V was pared by 5 bases and J by 6 bases, with 14 bases between. As DNA, the CDR3 is TGTGCCAGTAGTCCCCCGGGACTCGTTAATTCACCCCTCCACTTT. Amino acid sequence: CASSPPGLVNSPLHF. Combining the CDR3 with reference TRBV19 and TRBJ1-6 gives the whole variable domain DGGITQSPKYLFRKEGQNVTLSCEQNLNHDAMYWYRQDPGQGLRLIYYSQIVNDFQKGDIAEGYSVSREKKESFPLTVTSAQKNPTAFYLCASSPPGLVNSPLHFGNGTRLTVT.

The chain recombines TRBV11-2 with TRBJ2-7; perhaps TRBD2 as D (5 bases). Looked up from germline, CDR1 is SGHAT and CDR2 is FQNNGV. V dropped 0 bases and J dropped 6 bases, with 9 bases sitting between them. This CDR3 is 13 amino acids long. As DNA, the CDR3 is TGTGCCAGCAGCTTAGACTTACTAGGCGAGCAGTACTTC. Its protein is CASSLDLLGEQYF.

This chain uses TRBV30 with TRBJ1-4; D is uncertain. Trimming shortened V by 0 bases and J by 7 bases, and 12 bases separated the two germline ends. Germline assignment: CDR1 GTSNPN and CDR2 SVGIG (reference sequence). This CDR3 region has 14 residues. CDR3 in amino acids: CAWSVLSLGEKLFF. CDR3 DNA sequence: TGTGCCTGGAGTGTACTCTCCCTTGGTGAAAAACTGTTTTTT.

This chain joins TRBV6-5 and TRBJ2-3; 8 bases fit TRBD2. Germline V gene data show CDR1 as MNHEY and CDR2 as SVGAGI. This CDR3 has 15 amino acids. Trimming cost V 8 bases and J 1 base; bases outside gene matches: 8. CDR3 region: CASSRGGQGTDTQYF. The CDR3 nucleotides read TGTGCCAGCTCCCGGGGGGGCCAAGGCACAGATACGCAGTATTTT.

The J gene is TRBJ2-7, the V gene TRBV5-1; D might be TRBD1 (7 bases). Germline loops: CDR1 SGHRS, CDR2 YFSETQ. The CDR3 extends over 14 amino acids. V was cut by 0 bases and J by 3 bases, with 10 bases left in between. The CDR3 sequence is CASSLGQGGYEQYF. The CDR3 region has the DNA TGCGCCAGCAGCTTGGGACAGGGAGGCTACGAGCAGTACTTC. Supplemented by reference TRBV5-1 and TRBJ2-7, the full variable domain reads KAGVTQTPRYLIKTRGQQVTLSCSPISGHRSVSWYQQTPGQGLQFLFEYFSETQRNKGNFPGRFSGRQFSNSRSEMNVSTLELGDSALYLCASSLGQGGYEQYFGPGTRLTVT.

This chain uses TRBV5-6 with TRBJ1-3; D remains ambiguous. Trimming took 4 bases from V and 0 from J, leaving 11 bases between them. The CDR3 extends over 15 amino acids. CDR1 and CDR2 (germline): SGHDT, YYEEEE. The CDR3 nucleotides read TGTGCCAGCAGCGGCACAGTTTACTCTGGAAACACCATATATTTT. It encodes CASSGTVYSGNTIYF.

This rearrangement joins TRBV9 to TRBJ1-6; 7 bases fit TRBD1. Losses at the gene ends were 4 bases for V and 2 bases for J; bases not matched to a gene: 9. This CDR3 has 17 residues. CDR1 SGDLS and CDR2 YYNGEE come from the germline V gene. CDR3 residues: CASSSTQGWAYNSPLHF. The CDR3 DNA sequence: TGTGCCAGCAGCTCCACACAGGGGTGGGCCTATAATTCACCCCTCCACTTT.

The chain has TRBV5-1 and TRBJ1-2, with D possibly being TRBD1 (5 bases). The V end was cut by 2 bases, the J end by 2 bases, with 10 bases between. The CDR3 length is 14 residues. Germline lookup yields CDR1 SGHRS and CDR2 YFSETQ. The CDR3: CASSLGGANYGYTF. The CDR3 nucleotides are TGCGCCAGCAGCTTAGGCGGGGCAAACTATGGCTACACCTTC.

V and J are TRBV29-1 and TRBJ2-7; D unclear. CDR1 SQVTM and CDR2 ANQGSEA come from the germline V gene. The ends were cut back, 4 bases at V and 0 bases at J, with 10 bases in the middle. CDR3 size: 13 residues. CDR3 DNA: TGCAGCGTTGCCGAGGCTAGCTCCTACGAGCAGTACTTC. Its translation: CSVAEASSYEQYF.

The chain recombines TRBV5-6 with TRBJ2-4; D gene ambiguous. The CDR3 runs 12 residues. V lost 0 bases and J 6 bases, leaving 4 bases between the germline ends. Germline CDR1 is SGHDT and CDR2 is YYEEEE. The CDR3: CASSLALNIQYF. CDR3 nucleotide sequence: TGTGCCAGCAGCTTGGCCTTAAACATTCAGTACTTC.

The rearrangement links TRBV6-6 to TRBJ2-3; 7 positions agree with TRBD1. This CDR3 has 14 amino acids. After removal of 6 bases from V and 0 bases from J, the junction contained 3 bases not matched to a gene. Germline V CDR1 and CDR2: MNHNY, SVGAGI (reference sequence). The CDR3 coding sequence is TGTGCCAGCAGCCCAGGGGGAAGCACAGATACGCAGTATTTT. Its translation is CASSPGGSTDTQYF.